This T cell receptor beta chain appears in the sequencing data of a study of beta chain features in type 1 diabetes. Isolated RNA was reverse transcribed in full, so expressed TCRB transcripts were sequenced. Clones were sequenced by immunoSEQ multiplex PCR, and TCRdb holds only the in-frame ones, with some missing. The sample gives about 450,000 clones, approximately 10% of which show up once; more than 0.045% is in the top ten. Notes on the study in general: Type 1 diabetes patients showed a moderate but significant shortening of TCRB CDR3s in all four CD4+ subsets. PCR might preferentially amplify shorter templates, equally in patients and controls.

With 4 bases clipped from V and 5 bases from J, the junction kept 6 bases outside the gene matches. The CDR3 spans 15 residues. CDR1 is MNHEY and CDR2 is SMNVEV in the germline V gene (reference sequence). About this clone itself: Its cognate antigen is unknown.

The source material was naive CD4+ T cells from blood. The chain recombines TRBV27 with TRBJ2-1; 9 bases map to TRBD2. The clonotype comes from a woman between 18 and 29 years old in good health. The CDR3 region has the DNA TGTGCCAGCAGTTCCGGACTAGCGAGAAACAATGAGCAGTTCTTC. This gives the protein CASSSGLARNNEQFF.